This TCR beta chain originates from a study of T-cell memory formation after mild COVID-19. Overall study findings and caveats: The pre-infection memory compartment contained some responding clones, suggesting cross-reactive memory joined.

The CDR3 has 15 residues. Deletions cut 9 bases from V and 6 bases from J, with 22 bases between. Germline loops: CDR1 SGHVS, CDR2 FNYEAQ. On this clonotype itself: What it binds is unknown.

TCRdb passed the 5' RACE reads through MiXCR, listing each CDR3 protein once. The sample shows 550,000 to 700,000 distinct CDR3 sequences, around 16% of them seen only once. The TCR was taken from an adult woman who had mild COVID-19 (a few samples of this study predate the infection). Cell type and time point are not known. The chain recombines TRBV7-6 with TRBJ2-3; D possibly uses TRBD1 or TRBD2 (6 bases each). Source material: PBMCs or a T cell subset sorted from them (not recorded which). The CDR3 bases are TGTGCCAGTGCGGTGGGGGGCTTCGGTCGGGATACGCAGTATTTT. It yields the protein CASAVGGFGRDTQYF.